A single sample gave rise to the 13 T cell receptor beta chains below, sequenced in a study of CD8+CD57+ T cells in acquired aplastic anemia. It was genomic DNA that served as the template for profiling TCR beta VDJ and CDR3. Via MiXCR, TCRdb re-called the reads, giving one row per CDR3 protein. The sample lists more than 150,000 distinct CDR3 sequences; around 47% were seen once. By flow cytometry, patients selected for sequencing had shown an expansion of CD8+CD57+ cells. Sequences were obtained from sorted CD4+, CD8+, or CD8+CD57+ T cells (not recorded which) from PBMCs. The receptors were sampled from a human donor with aplastic anemia.

This clonotype came up once. The genes are TRBV10-2 and TRBJ2-1; D perhaps matches TRBD2 (6 bases). The CDR3 covers 15 residues. The germline gives CDR1 WSHSY, CDR2 SAAADI. The V gene lost 4 bases and the J gene lost 6 bases, with 16 bases spanning the gap. CDR3 sequence: CASSVERAGPNEQFF. CDR3 nucleotides: TGCGCCAGCAGTGTCGAGCGGGCGGGCCCCAATGAGCAGTTCTTC.

At least ten counts were recorded for this clonotype. The chain links TRBV9 to TRBJ1-1; TRBD1 aligns across 9 bases. The ends lost 0 bases at V and 8 bases at J; junction bases unmatched: 2. The CDR3 extends over 13 amino acids. The germline V gene has CDR1 SGDLS and CDR2 YYNGEE. CDR3 nucleotides: TGTGCCAGCAGCGTAGGGGGGACAGGGGAAGCTTTCTTT. Protein sequence: CASSVGGTGEAFF.

This clonotype was observed many times. The chain employs TRBV7-2 and TRBJ2-7; 7 positions agree with TRBD1. CDR3 length equals 13 residues. Looked up from germline, CDR1 is SGHTA and CDR2 is FQGNSA. V dropped 2 bases and J dropped 3; count of bases not matched to a gene: 1. The CDR3 DNA is TGTGCCAGCAGCTTACCAGGGGGCTACGAGCAGTACTTC. Protein product: CASSLPGGYEQYF.

The chain couples TRBV24-1 to TRBJ2-5; 9 nucleotides line up with TRBD1. The CDR3 runs 16 residues. CDR1 is KGHDR and CDR2 is SFDVKD in the germline V gene. The J segment lost 3 bases and the V segment lost 4 bases, leaving 8 bases of the junction unmatched. As DNA, the CDR3 is TGTGCCACCAGTGAACCCGGGACAGGGATCGAAGAGACCCAGTACTTC. It yields the protein CATSEPGTGIEETQYF.

In this sample, this clonotype turned up many times. The chain links TRBV11-3 to TRBJ1-1, with D unresolved. The CDR3 spans 12 residues. Germline V lookup: CDR1 SGHNT, CDR2 YENEEA. The V end lost 5 bases, the J end lost 7 bases, and 11 bases lay between the germline ends. CDR3 DNA sequence: TGTGCCAGCAGCGCAGACATCTATGAAGCTTTCTTT. Amino acid sequence: CASSADIYEAFF. Based on the CDR3 plus reference TRBV11-3 and TRBJ1-1, the full variable domain is EAGVVQSPRYKIIEKKQPVAFWCNPISGHNTLYWYLQNLGQGPELLIRYENEEAVDDSQLPKDRFSAERLKGVDSTLKIQPAELGDSAVYLCASSADIYEAFFGQGTRLTVV.

This clonotype occurred many times. A read error may account for a junction end that differs from germline. The chain has TRBV7-2 and TRBJ2-7; 12 nucleotides line up with TRBD2. Per the germline V gene, CDR1 is SGHTA and CDR2 is FQGNSA. The CDR3 runs to 14 residues. CDR3 in amino acids: CASSLAGGAYEQYF. For the CDR3, the DNA is TGTGCCAGCAGCCTAGCGGGAGGGGCCTACGAGCAGTACTTC.

This chain links TRBV7-8 with TRBJ2-3; TRBD1 matches at 9 bases. The CDR3 runs to 16 residues. V lost 0 bases to trimming and J lost 2 bases; unmatched junction nucleotides: 3. The germline gives CDR1 SGHVS, CDR2 FQNEAQ. The chain's CDR3 is CASSLAGTGTTDTQYF. CDR3 bases: TGTGCCAGCAGCTTAGCAGGGACAGGGACCACAGATACGCAGTATTTT.

The chain is built from TRBV2 and TRBJ2-3; TRBD1 or TRBD2 may be the D gene (7 bases each). Trimming pared 6 bases from V and 6 bases from J, leaving 19 bases between. The germline gives CDR1 SNHLY, CDR2 FYNNEI. The CDR3 sequence is 15 residues long. CDR3 in amino acids: CASRIQGTNWDTQYF. CDR3 coding DNA: TGTGCCAGCAGAATACAGGGGACTAACTGGGATACGCAGTATTTT.

The chain recombines TRBV11-2 with TRBJ1-3; D unresolved. From germline, CDR1 is SGHAT and CDR2 FQNNGV. CDR3 length equals 16 residues. The CDR3 region has the DNA TGTGCTATTGGGGTGGGAGATTCGACTTCTGGAAACACCATATATTTT. Translated: CAIGVGDSTSGNTIYF.

The chain employs TRBV19 and TRBJ2-5; the D gene is possibly TRBD2 (5 bases). The germline CDR1 and CDR2 sequences are LNHDA and SQIVND (reference sequence). The CDR3 runs to 14 residues. The V gene lost 2 bases and the J gene lost 2 bases, with 9 bases spanning the gap. CDR3: CASSIHGDQETQYF. CDR3 nucleotides: TGTGCCAGTAGTATACACGGGGATCAAGAGACCCAGTACTTC.

This rearrangement joins TRBV7-2 to TRBJ1-1; D ambiguous. The length of the CDR3 is 15 residues. The V gene lost 2 bases and the J gene lost 1 base, with 11 bases spanning the gap. The V gene's germline CDR1 is SGHTA and CDR2 FQGNSA. This CDR3 reads CASSLYPGRNTEAFF. The CDR3 DNA sequence: TGTGCCAGCAGCTTATACCCAGGCCGGAACACTGAAGCTTTCTTT.

This clonotype has a count of ten or more. The J gene is TRBJ2-7, the V gene TRBV7-9; 8 positions match TRBD2. Per germline, CDR1 SEHNR and CDR2 FQNEAQ (reference sequence). J was trimmed by 2 bases and V by 5 bases; bases with no gene match: 5. The CDR3 has 14 residues. The CDR3 sequence is CASSRTSSTYEQYF. The CDR3 DNA reads TGTGCCAGCAGCCGGACTAGCTCCACCTACGAGCAGTACTTC.

The table lists this clonotype with many counts. The chain is built from TRBV4-2 and TRBJ2-1; D possibly matches TRBD1 or TRBD2 (5 bases each). This CDR3 region has 15 residues. Germline lookup yields CDR1 LGHNA and CDR2 YNFKEQ. The V end was cut by 2 bases, the J end by 5 bases, with 13 bases between. The CDR3 sequence: CASSQPGTRNNEQFF. DNA for the CDR3: TGTGCCAGCAGCCAACCCGGGACCCGGAACAATGAGCAGTTCTTC.